This T cell receptor (beta chain) was captured in a study of Ad26.COV2.S vaccination and SARS-CoV-2 variants. Overall study context: Enrolled in COV1001, the donor was in the Ad26.COV2.S trial arm, which received the vaccine.

Treatment defined: around 19 received Ad26.COV2.S at low or high dose, single or two shots; about 5 received placebo; per-sample allocation not given. Following the first vaccine or placebo injection, samples were taken on day 63. Study-level findings and limits: Spike-specific CD8+ and CD4+ T cell responses reportedly showed substantial breadth after vaccination. Among vaccine recipients, spike-specific TCR breadth exceeded that of placebo recipients.

About this clone itself: Its antigen is undetermined.

The CDR3 length is 13 residues. Germline V gene lookup returns CDR1 MGHRA and CDR2 YSYEKL. Deletions cut 0 bases from V and 4 bases from J, with 6 bases between. Here immunoSEQ multiplex PCR was the method, and the copy in TCRdb shows in-frame clones only, minus some. The sample has about 460,000 clones; 89% are singletons. This clonotype was obtained from a person between 18 and 65 years old who received the Ad26.COV2.S COVID-19 vaccine or a placebo. J is TRBJ1-1 and V is TRBV4-1; no firm D call. Specimen: peripheral blood, collected in a trial of Ad26.COV2.S vaccine versus placebo. CDR3 region: CASSQERFTEAFF. CDR3 coding DNA: TGCGCCAGCAGCCAAGAGCGGTTCACTGAAGCTTTCTTT.